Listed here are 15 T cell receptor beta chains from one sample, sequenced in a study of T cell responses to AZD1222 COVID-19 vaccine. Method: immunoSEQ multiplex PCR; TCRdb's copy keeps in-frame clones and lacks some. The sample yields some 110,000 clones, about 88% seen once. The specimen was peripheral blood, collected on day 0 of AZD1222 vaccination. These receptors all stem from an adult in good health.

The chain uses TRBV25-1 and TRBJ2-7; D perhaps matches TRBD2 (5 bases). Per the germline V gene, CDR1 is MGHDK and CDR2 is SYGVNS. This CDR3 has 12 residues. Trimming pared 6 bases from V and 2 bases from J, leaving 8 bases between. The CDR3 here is CASSPGTYEQYF. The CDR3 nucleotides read TGTGCCAGCAGCCCCGGGACCTACGAGCAGTACTTC.

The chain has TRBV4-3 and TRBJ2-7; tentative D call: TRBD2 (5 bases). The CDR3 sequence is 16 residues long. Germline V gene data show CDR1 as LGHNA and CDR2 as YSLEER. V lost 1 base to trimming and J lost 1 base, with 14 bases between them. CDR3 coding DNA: TGCGCCAGCAGCCAAGGGAGGTGGGCGGGTTCCTACGAGCAGTACTTC. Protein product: CASSQGRWAGSYEQYF.

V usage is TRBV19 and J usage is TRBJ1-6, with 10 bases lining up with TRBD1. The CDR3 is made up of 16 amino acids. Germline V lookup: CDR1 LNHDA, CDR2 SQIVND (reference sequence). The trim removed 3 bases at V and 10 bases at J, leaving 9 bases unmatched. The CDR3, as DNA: TGTGCCAGTAGTATGGGACAGGGGCTCCTCCGATCACCCCTCCACTTT. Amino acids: CASSMGQGLLRSPLHF.

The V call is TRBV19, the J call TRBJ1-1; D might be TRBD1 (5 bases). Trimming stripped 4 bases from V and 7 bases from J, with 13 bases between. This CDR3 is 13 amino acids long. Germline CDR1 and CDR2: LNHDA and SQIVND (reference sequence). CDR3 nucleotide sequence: TGTGCCAGTAGTAGACAGCTTAGGGGTGAAGCTTTCTTT. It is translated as CASSRQLRGEAFF.

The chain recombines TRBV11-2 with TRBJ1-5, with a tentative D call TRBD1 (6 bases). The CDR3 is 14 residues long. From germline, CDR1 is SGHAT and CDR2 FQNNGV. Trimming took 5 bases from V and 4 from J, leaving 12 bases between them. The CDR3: CASSLRDTNQPQHF. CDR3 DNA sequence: TGTGCCAGCAGCCTCCGGGACACGAATCAGCCCCAGCATTTT.

CDR3 bases: TGTGCCAGCAGCGTAGGGCCCAAGGGCAATGAGCAGTTCTTC. Its protein is CASSVGPKGNEQFF. The rearrangement links TRBV9 to TRBJ2-1; D is undetermined. The CDR3 spans 14 residues. The germline V and J ends were trimmed by 0 bases and 6 bases, with 10 bases remaining between them. Germline V gene data show CDR1 as SGDLS and CDR2 as YYNGEE.

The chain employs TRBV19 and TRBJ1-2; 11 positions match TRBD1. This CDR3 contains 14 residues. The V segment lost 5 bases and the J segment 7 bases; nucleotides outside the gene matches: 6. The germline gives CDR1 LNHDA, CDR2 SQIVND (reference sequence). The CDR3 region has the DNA TGTGCCAGTAGTTCTCGGACAGGGGGCATTGGCTACACCTTC. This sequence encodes CASSSRTGGIGYTF. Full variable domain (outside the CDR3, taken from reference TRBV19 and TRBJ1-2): DGGITQSPKYLFRKEGQNVTLSCEQNLNHDAMYWYRQDPGQGLRLIYYSQIVNDFQKGDIAEGYSVSREKKESFPLTVTSAQKNPTAFYLCASSSRTGGIGYTFGSGTRLTVV.

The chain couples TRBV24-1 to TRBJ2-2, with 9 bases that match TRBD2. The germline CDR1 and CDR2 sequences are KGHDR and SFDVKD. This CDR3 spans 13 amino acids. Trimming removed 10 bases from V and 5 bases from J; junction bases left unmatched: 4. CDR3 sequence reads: CATRLAETGELFF. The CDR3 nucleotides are TGTGCCACAAGACTAGCGGAGACCGGGGAGCTGTTTTTT.

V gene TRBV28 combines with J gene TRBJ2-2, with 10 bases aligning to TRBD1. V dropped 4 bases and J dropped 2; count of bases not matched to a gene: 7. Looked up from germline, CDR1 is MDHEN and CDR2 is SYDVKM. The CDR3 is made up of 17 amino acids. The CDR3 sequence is CASSYGDRGYNTGELFF. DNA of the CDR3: TGTGCCAGCAGTTACGGGGACAGGGGCTACAACACCGGGGAGCTGTTTTTT.

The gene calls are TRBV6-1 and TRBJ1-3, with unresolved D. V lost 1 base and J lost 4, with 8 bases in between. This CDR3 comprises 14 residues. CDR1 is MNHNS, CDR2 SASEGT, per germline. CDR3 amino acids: CASSEEVWGNTIYF. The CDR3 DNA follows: TGTGCCAGCAGTGAAGAGGTGTGGGGAAACACCATATATTTT.

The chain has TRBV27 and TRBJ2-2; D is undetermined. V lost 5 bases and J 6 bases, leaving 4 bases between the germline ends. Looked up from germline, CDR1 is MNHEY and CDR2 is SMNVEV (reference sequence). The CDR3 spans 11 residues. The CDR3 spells CASSGAGELFF. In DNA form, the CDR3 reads TGTGCCAGCAGTGGGGCCGGGGAGCTGTTTTTT.

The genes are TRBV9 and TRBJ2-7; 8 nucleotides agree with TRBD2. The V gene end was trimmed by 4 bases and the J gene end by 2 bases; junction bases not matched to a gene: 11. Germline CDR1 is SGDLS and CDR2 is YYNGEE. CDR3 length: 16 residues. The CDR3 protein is CASSPQTGTSPYEQYF. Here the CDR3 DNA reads TGTGCCAGCAGCCCACAGACCGGGACTAGTCCCTACGAGCAGTACTTC. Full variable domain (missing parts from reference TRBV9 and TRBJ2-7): DSGVTQTPKHLITATGQRVTLRCSPRSGDLSVYWYQQSLDQGLQFLIQYYNGEERAKGNILERFSAQQFPDLHSELNLSSLELGDSALYFCASSPQTGTSPYEQYFGPGTRLTVT.

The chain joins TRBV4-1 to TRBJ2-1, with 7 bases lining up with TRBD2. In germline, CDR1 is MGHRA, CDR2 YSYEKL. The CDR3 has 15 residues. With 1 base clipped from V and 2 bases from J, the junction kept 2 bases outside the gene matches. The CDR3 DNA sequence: TGCGCCAGCAGCCAAGCGGGAGGACCCTACAATGAGCAGTTCTTC. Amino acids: CASSQAGGPYNEQFF.

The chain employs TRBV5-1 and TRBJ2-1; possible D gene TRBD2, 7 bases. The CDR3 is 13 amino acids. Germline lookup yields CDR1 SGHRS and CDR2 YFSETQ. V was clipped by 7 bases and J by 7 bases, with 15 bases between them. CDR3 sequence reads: CASVGGQRNEQFF. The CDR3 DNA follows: TGCGCCAGCGTGGGGGGGCAGAGGAATGAGCAGTTCTTC.

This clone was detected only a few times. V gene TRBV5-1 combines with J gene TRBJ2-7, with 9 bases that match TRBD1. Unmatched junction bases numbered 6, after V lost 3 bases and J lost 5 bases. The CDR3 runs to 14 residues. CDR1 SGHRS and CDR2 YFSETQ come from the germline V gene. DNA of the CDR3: TGCGCCAGCAGCTACGGACAGGGGACCGACGAGCAGTACTTC. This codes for CASSYGQGTDEQYF.